This T cell receptor (beta chain) was captured by sequencing in a study of Graves' ophthalmopathy and Graves' hyperthyroidism. RNA transcripts were the template, and TCR beta CDR3 regions were amplified from them. First-round RT-PCR used HTBI primers; second-round multiplex PCR followed. TCRdb passed the multiplex PCR reads through MiXCR, listing each CDR3 protein once. The sample contains around 400,000 distinct CDR3 sequences, around 21% of which appear only once. Notes on the study in general: Detection in blood was also observed for most expanded thyroid clonotypes above 0.001 frequency.

This clonotype was seen ten or more times. As yet, its antigen is unknown. Lactation, pregnancy, uncontrolled infections and other autoimmune diseases were all grounds for excluding patients. Sequencing used peripheral blood. The origin of this receptor is a woman aged 18-29 years with stable Graves' hyperthyroidism.

Here the CDR3 reads CASRIDGSYGYTF. Here the CDR3 DNA reads TGTGCCAGCAGGATCGACGGCAGCTATGGCTACACCTTC. The chain recombines TRBV6-5 with TRBJ1-2; D not certain. The CDR3 sequence is 13 residues long. Germline loops: CDR1 MNHEY, CDR2 SVGAGI. V was cut by 6 bases and J by 4 bases, with 12 bases left in between.